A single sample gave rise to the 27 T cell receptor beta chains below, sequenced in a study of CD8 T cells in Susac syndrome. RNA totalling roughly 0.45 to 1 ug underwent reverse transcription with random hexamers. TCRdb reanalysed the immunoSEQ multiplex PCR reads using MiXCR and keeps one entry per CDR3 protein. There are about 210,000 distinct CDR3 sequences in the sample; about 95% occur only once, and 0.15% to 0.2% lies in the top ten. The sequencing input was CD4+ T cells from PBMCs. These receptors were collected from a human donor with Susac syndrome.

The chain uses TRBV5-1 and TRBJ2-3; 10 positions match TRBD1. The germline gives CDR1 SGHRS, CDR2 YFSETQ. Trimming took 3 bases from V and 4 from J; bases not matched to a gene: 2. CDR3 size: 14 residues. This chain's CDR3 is CASSSGQGPDTQYF. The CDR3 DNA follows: TGCGCCAGCAGCTCGGGACAGGGGCCAGATACGCAGTATTTT.

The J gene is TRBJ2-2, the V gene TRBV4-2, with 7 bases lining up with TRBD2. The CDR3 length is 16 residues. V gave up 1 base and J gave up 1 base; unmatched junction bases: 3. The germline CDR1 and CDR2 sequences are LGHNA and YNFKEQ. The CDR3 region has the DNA TGTGCCAGCAGCCAAGTCGCGGGGGTGAACACCGGGGAGCTGTTTTTT. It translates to CASSQVAGVNTGELFF.

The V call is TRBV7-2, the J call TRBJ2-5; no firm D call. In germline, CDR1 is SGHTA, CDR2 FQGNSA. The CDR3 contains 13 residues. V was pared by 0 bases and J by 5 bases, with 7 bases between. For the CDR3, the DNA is TGTGCCAGCAGCTTAGCGGCCTTCGAGACCCAGTACTTC. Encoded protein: CASSLAAFETQYF.

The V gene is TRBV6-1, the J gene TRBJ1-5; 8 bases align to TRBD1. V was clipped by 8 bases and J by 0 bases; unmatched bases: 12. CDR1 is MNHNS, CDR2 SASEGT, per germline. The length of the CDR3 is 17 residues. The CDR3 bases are TGTGCCAGCTTAGCCGGGACAGGCGGCTATAGCAATCAGCCCCAGCATTTT. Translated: CASLAGTGGYSNQPQHF.

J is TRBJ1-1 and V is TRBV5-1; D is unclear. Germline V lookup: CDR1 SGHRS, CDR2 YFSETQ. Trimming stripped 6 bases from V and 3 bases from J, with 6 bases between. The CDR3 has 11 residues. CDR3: CASKADTEAFF. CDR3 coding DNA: TGCGCCAGCAAAGCGGACACTGAAGCTTTCTTT.

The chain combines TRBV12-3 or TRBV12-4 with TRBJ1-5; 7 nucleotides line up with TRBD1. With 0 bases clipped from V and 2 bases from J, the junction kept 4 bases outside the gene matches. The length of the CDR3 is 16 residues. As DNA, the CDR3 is TGTGCCAGCAGTTTAGCGCCGCAGGGGGGCAATCAGCCCCAGCATTTT. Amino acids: CASSLAPQGGNQPQHF.

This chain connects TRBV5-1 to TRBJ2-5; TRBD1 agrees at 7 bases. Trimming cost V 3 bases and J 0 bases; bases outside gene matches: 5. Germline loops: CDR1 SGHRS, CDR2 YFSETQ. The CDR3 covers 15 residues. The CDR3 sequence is CASSSQGSYQETQYF. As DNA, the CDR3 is TGCGCCAGCAGCTCACAGGGGTCGTACCAAGAGACCCAGTACTTC. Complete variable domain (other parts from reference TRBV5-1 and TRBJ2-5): KAGVTQTPRYLIKTRGQQVTLSCSPISGHRSVSWYQQTPGQGLQFLFEYFSETQRNKGNFPGRFSGRQFSNSRSEMNVSTLELGDSALYLCASSSQGSYQETQYFGPGTRLLVL.

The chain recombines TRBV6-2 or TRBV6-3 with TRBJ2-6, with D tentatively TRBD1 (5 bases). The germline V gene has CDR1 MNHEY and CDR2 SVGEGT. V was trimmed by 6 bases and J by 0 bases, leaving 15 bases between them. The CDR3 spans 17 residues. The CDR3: CASRMGQARSGANVLTF. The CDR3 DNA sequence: TGTGCCAGCAGAATGGGGCAGGCCCGCTCTGGGGCCAACGTCCTGACTTTC.

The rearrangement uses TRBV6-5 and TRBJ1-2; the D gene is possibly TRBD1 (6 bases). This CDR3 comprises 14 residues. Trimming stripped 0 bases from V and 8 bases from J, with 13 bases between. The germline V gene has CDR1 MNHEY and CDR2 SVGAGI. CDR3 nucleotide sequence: TGTGCCAGCAGTTACTCCAGGGGCTGGGACGGCTACACCTTC. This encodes CASSYSRGWDGYTF.

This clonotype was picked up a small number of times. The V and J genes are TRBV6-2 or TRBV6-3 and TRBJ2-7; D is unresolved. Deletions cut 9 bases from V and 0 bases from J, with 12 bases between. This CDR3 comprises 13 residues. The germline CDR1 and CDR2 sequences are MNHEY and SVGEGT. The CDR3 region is CARGKQSSYEQYF. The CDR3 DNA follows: TGTGCCAGGGGGAAACAGAGCTCCTACGAGCAGTACTTC.

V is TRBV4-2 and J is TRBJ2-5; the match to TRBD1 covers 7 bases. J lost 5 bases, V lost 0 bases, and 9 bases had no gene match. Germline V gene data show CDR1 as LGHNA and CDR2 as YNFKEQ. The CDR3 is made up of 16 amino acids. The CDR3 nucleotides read TGTGCCAGCAGCCAAGATCTTACAGGGGCATTGGAGACCCAGTACTTC. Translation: CASSQDLTGALETQYF.

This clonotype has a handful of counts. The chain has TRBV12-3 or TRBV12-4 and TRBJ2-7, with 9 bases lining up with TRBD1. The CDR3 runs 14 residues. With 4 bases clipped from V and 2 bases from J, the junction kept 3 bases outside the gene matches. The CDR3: CASSSGQGTYEQYF. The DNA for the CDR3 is TGTGCCAGCAGTTCCGGACAGGGGACCTACGAGCAGTACTTC.

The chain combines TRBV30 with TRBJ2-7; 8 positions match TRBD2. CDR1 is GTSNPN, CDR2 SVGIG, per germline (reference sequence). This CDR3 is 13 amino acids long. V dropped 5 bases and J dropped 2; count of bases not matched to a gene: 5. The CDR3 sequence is CAWAAGGAYEQYF. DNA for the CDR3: TGTGCCTGGGCGGCCGGGGGGGCCTACGAGCAGTACTTC.

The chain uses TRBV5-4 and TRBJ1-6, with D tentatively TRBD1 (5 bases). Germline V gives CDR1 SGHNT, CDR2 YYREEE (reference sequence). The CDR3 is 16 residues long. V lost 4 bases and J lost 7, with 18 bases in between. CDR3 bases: TGTGCCAGCAGCGGCATACCCCGGGGACGAAATTCACCCCTCCACTTT. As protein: CASSGIPRGRNSPLHF.

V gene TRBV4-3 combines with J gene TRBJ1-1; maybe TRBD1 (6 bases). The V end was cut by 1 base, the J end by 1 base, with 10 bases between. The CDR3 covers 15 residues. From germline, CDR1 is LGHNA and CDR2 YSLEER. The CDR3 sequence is CASSQVQGENTEAFF. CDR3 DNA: TGCGCCAGCAGCCAAGTACAGGGCGAGAACACTGAAGCTTTCTTT.

The CDR3 loop reads CALNQGSYNEQFF. Here the CDR3 DNA reads TGTGCTCTCAACCAGGGGAGCTACAATGAGCAGTTCTTC. J is TRBJ2-1 and V is TRBV30, with a tentative D call TRBD1 (6 bases). Germline CDR1 is GTSNPN and CDR2 is SVGIG (reference sequence). The CDR3 runs to 13 residues.

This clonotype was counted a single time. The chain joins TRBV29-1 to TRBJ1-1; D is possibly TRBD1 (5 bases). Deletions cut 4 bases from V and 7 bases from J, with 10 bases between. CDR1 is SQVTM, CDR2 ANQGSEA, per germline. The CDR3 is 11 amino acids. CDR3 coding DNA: TGCAGCGTTGGGGGGGTCGATGAAGCTTTCTTT. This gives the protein CSVGGVDEAFF.

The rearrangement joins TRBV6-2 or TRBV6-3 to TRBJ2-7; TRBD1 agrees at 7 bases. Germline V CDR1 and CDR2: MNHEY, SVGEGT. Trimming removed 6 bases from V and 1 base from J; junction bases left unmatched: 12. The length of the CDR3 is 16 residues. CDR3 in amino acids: CASRHRDRRESYEQYF. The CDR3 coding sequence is TGTGCCAGCAGACATAGGGACAGAAGAGAATCCTACGAGCAGTACTTC.

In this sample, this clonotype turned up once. This chain's CDR3 is CAWSLTGTSGNYGYTF. For the CDR3, the DNA is TGTGCCTGGTCCCTGACTGGGACGTCAGGGAACTATGGCTACACCTTC. The rearrangement links TRBV30 to TRBJ1-2; a possible D gene is TRBD1 (5 bases). Germline CDR1 reads GTSNPN; CDR2 reads SVGIG (reference sequence). The CDR3 totals 16 residues. The V and J ends lost 5 bases and 2 bases respectively, with 21 bases between them.

CDR3 in DNA: TGCAGTGCTAGACTGGACAGGGACAGCACAGATACGCAGTATTTT. Translating it yields CSARLDRDSTDTQYF. The rearrangement uses TRBV20-1 and TRBJ2-3; 8 nucleotides line up with TRBD1. V gave up 2 bases and J gave up 0 bases; unmatched junction bases: 4. The CDR3 runs 15 residues. CDR1 and CDR2 from the germline V gene are DFQATT and SNEGSKA (reference sequence).

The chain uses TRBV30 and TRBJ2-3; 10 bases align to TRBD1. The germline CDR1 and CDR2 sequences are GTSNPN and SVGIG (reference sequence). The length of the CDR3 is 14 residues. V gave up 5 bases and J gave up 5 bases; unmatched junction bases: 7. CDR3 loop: CAWDRGRQVDTQYF. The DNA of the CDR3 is TGTGCCTGGGACAGGGGGCGCCAAGTAGATACGCAGTATTTT.

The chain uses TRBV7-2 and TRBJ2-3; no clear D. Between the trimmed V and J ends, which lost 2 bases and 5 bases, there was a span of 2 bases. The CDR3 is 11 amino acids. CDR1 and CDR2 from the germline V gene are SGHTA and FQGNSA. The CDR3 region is CASSLIDTQYF. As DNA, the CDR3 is TGTGCCAGCAGCTTAATAGATACGCAGTATTTT.

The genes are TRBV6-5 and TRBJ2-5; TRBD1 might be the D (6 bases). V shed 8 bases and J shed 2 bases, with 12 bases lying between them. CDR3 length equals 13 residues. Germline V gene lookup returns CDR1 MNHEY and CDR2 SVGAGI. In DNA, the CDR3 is TGTGCCAGCGGGACATTCTTACAAGAGACCCAGTACTTC. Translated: CASGTFLQETQYF.

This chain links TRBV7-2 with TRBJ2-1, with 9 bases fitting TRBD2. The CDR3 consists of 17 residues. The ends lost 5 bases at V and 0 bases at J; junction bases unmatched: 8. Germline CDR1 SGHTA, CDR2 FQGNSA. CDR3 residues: CASSHRLAGFSYNEQFF. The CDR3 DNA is TGTGCCAGCAGCCACCGGCTAGCGGGGTTCTCCTACAATGAGCAGTTCTTC.

CDR3 coding DNA: TGTGCCAGCATCCGCAACGGGGAGAGGTCTAACTATGGCTACACCTTC. Amino acid sequence: CASIRNGERSNYGYTF. The chain couples TRBV6-2 or TRBV6-3 to TRBJ1-2; no definite D call. V lost 7 bases and J 0 bases, leaving 18 bases between the germline ends. The CDR3 loop spans 16 amino acids. Germline-derived CDR1 and CDR2 are MNHEY and SVGEGT.

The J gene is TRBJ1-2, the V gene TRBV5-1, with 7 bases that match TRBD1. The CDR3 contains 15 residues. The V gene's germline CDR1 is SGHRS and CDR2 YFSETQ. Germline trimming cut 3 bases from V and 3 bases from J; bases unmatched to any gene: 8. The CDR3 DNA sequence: TGCGCCAGCAGCTCCCGAGAGGGGGCATACTATGGCTACACCTTC. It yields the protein CASSSREGAYYGYTF.

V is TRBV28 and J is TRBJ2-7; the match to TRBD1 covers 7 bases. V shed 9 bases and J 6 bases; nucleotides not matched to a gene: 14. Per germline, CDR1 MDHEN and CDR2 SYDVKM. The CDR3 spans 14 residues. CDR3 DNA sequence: TGTGCCAGTTGCCTCCGGGACAGATCGTTCGAGCAGTACTTC. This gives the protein CASCLRDRSFEQYF.